What follows are 4 T cell receptor beta chains derived from one specimen sequenced in a study of blood T cells in healthy people across ages. Next came a second PCR, run for about 7 to 12 cycles, which used a sample-barcoded 5' primer along with a J-beta primer mix. Via MiXCR, TCRdb re-called the 5' RACE reads, giving one row per CDR3 protein. Of 500,000 to 600,000 distinct CDR3 sequences listed, roughly a quarter are singletons. Source material: blood. The source is a woman in her seventies in good health.

This chain links TRBV5-1 with TRBJ2-3; possibly TRBD1 for D (6 bases). This CDR3 region has 14 residues. The germline gives CDR1 SGHRS, CDR2 YFSETQ. V was cut by 3 bases and J by 4 bases, with 12 bases left in between. CDR3 coding DNA: TGCGCCAGCAGCTCGAGGACAGTTGCAGATACGCAGTATTTT. It specifies CASSSRTVADTQYF.

This clonotype showed up just a few times. A read error may account for a junction end that differs from germline. V usage is TRBV7-9 and J usage is TRBJ2-6; D is unresolved. CDR3 length equals 15 residues. Germline CDR1 reads SEHNR; CDR2 reads FQNEAQ (reference sequence). As DNA, the CDR3 is TGTGCCAGCAGCCAGACGATTTCTGTGGCCAACGTCCTGACTTTC. Amino acid sequence: CASSQTISVANVLTF. Full variable domain (missing parts from reference TRBV7-9 and TRBJ2-6): DTGVSQNPRHKITKRGQNVTFRCDPISEHNRLYWYRQTLGQGPEFLTYFQNEAQLEKSRLLSDRFSAERPKGSFSTLEIQRTEQGDSAMYLCASSQTISVANVLTFGAGSRLTVL.

This clonotype came up once. This rearrangement joins TRBV7-2 to TRBJ2-3; TRBD1 matches at 7 bases. Germline V gives CDR1 SGHTA, CDR2 FQGNSA. This CDR3 comprises 16 residues. J lost 4 bases, V lost 1 base, and 8 bases had no gene match. The CDR3 region is CASSLGGRGYPDTQYF. The CDR3 coding sequence is TGTGCCAGCAGCTTAGGAGGCAGGGGGTATCCAGATACGCAGTATTTT.

The chain joins TRBV11-2 to TRBJ2-5; 12 bases align to TRBD2. The J call could be wrong; TRBJ2-7 is a better fit for the DNA end. The CDR3 sequence is 15 residues long. CDR1 and CDR2 (germline): SGHAT, FQNNGV. CDR3 region: CASSLAGLAGCEQYF. The CDR3 DNA reads as TGTGCCAGCAGCTTAGCCGGACTAGCGGGGTGCGAGCAGTACTTC.